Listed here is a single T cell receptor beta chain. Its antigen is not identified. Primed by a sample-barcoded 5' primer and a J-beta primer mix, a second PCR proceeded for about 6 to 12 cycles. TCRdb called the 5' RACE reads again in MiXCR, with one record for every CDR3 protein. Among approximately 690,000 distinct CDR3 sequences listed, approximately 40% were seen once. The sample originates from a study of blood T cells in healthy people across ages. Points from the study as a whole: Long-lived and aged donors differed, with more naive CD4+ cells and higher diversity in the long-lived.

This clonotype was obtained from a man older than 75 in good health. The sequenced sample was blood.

CDR3 sequence (DNA): TGTGCCAGCAGAGTACTAGCGGGGGATCTTGATACGCAGTATTTT. Amino acids: CASRVLAGDLDTQYF. The rearrangement joins TRBV6-5 to TRBJ2-3, with TRBD2 matching over 11 bases. CDR1 and CDR2 (germline): MNHEY, SVGAGI. This CDR3 region has 15 residues. After removal of 6 bases from V and 6 bases from J, the junction contained 8 bases not matched to a gene.